Following are 29 T cell receptor beta chains from one sample sequenced in a study of T cell changes during pregnancy in multiple sclerosis. Measured with immunoSEQ multiplex PCR; TCRdb has only the in-frame clones, and not every one. The sample lists about 110,000 clones, about nine tenths occurring once. The sample was peripheral blood, taken after pregnancy. These receptors originate from a female donor with multiple sclerosis, enrolled in a pregnancy study.

The chain carries TRBV5-1 and TRBJ2-1; 10 nucleotides align to TRBD2. The germline gives CDR1 SGHRS, CDR2 YFSETQ. The CDR3 extends over 14 amino acids. Unmatched junction bases numbered 3, after V lost 2 bases and J lost 7 bases. The CDR3 region is CASSLLAGHNEQFF. The CDR3 DNA follows: TGCGCCAGCAGCTTACTAGCGGGACATAATGAGCAGTTCTTC.

The chain links TRBV28 to TRBJ2-7; no definite D call. The V end lost 3 bases, the J end lost 3 bases, and 15 bases lay between the germline ends. The CDR3 is 15 residues long. Germline V CDR1 and CDR2: MDHEN, SYDVKM. CDR3 coding DNA: TGTGCCAGCAGTTTCCCAGGTTCCACACTCTACGAGCAGTACTTC. Protein product: CASSFPGSTLYEQYF.

The chain recombines TRBV2 with TRBJ1-1, with 9 bases matching TRBD1. Looked up from germline, CDR1 is SNHLY and CDR2 is FYNNEI. V dropped 3 bases and J dropped 5; count of bases not matched to a gene: 7. The CDR3 consists of 15 residues. This chain's CDR3 is CASSDEQGALTEAFF. The CDR3, as DNA: TGTGCCAGCAGTGACGAACAGGGGGCGCTTACTGAAGCTTTCTTT.

The table lists this clone with a few counts. The V gene is TRBV9, the J gene TRBJ1-1; no reliable D call. V was cut by 4 bases and J by 1 base, with 11 bases left in between. The germline V gene has CDR1 SGDLS and CDR2 YYNGEE. The CDR3 is 14 residues long. The CDR3 loop reads CASSTDTRNTEAFF. The CDR3 nucleotides are TGTGCCAGCAGCACAGACACCCGGAACACTGAAGCTTTCTTT.

The V call is TRBV4-2, the J call TRBJ2-7; 8 nucleotides match TRBD1. CDR3 size: 16 residues. Germline values: CDR1 LGHNA, CDR2 YNFKEQ. Unmatched junction bases numbered 4, after V lost 0 bases and J lost 0 bases. The CDR3, as DNA: TGTGCCAGCAGCCAAGAGGCGACAGGGGCCTCCTACGAGCAGTACTTC. Its translation: CASSQEATGASYEQYF.

The chain combines TRBV7-8 with TRBJ2-7; TRBD2 matches at 7 bases. From germline, CDR1 is SGHVS and CDR2 FQNEAQ. The CDR3 sequence is 16 residues long. The junction had 12 bases not matched to a gene; V was cut back by 5 bases and J by 2 bases. The CDR3 reads CASSKERDVSTYEQYF. The CDR3 DNA is TGTGCCAGCAGCAAAGAGCGGGACGTCAGCACCTACGAGCAGTACTTC.

V is TRBV7-8 and J is TRBJ2-3; 10 bases match TRBD1. The V gene end was trimmed by 1 base and the J gene end by 4 bases; junction bases not matched to a gene: 5. Germline V gene lookup returns CDR1 SGHVS and CDR2 FQNEAQ. The CDR3 consists of 16 residues. CDR3 loop: CASSLVVTGGADTQYF. CDR3 nucleotides: TGTGCCAGCAGCTTAGTGGTGACAGGGGGCGCAGATACGCAGTATTTT.

This rearrangement joins TRBV9 to TRBJ2-3; 7 bases map to TRBD2. Germline CDR1 is SGDLS and CDR2 is YYNGEE. The CDR3 loop spans 16 amino acids. V was pared by 4 bases and J by 0 bases, with 8 bases of the junction left unmatched. CDR3 nucleotide sequence: TGTGCCAGCAGCCTACGGGGGGATCCTAGCACAGATACGCAGTATTTT. Amino acids: CASSLRGDPSTDTQYF.

J is TRBJ1-5 and V is TRBV2, with unresolved D. CDR1 is SNHLY and CDR2 is FYNNEI in the germline V gene. V shed 8 bases and J shed 6 bases, with 14 bases lying between them. The CDR3 contains 13 residues. The CDR3 loop is CASCRGEFQPQHF. The CDR3, as DNA: TGTGCCAGCTGTCGGGGAGAGTTTCAGCCCCAGCATTTT.

This clone was observed a few times. This chain uses TRBV18 with TRBJ2-7; 8 bases map to TRBD1. Germline CDR1 KGHSH, CDR2 LQKENI. V trimming: 2 bases; J trimming: 3 bases; junction bases outside the gene matches: 0. This CDR3 is 13 amino acids long. The CDR3 reads CASSPTGGYEQYF. CDR3 bases: TGTGCCAGCTCACCAACAGGGGGCTACGAGCAGTACTTC. The entire variable domain, with the rest obtained from reference TRBV18 and TRBJ2-7, is as follows: NAGVMQNPRHLVRRRGQEARLRCSPMKGHSHVYWYRQLPEEGLKFMVYLQKENIIDESGMPKERFSAEFPKEGPSILRIQQVVRGDSAAYFCASSPTGGYEQYFGPGTRLTVT.

The chain couples TRBV6-1 to TRBJ2-7, with 16 positions matching TRBD2. V lost 0 bases, J lost 2 bases, and 7 bases stayed unmatched. The CDR3 loop spans 19 amino acids. Germline V gene lookup returns CDR1 MNHNS and CDR2 SASEGT. CDR3 sequence (DNA): TGTGCCAGCAGTGAAGCGCTCTTGGGGACTAGCGGGAGGGCCTACGAGCAGTACTTC. Amino acid sequence: CASSEALLGTSGRAYEQYF.

The genes are TRBV14 and TRBJ2-2, with TRBD1 matching over 11 bases. The length of the CDR3 is 19 residues. Germline CDR1 and CDR2: SGHDN and FVKESK. The ends lost 0 bases at V and 7 bases at J; junction bases unmatched: 13. The CDR3, as DNA: TGTGCCAGCAGCCAAGAGAGTTCGGAGGACAGGGGGCAAATCGGGGAGCTGTTTTTT. Protein sequence: CASSQESSEDRGQIGELFF.

The chain has TRBV6-1 and TRBJ1-2; a possible D gene is TRBD1 (6 bases). Germline V lookup: CDR1 MNHNS, CDR2 SASEGT. V was clipped by 5 bases and J by 8 bases, with 9 bases between them. The CDR3 runs 11 residues. As DNA, the CDR3 is TGTGCCAGCAGTACAGGGTACGGCTACACCTTC. This sequence encodes CASSTGYGYTF.

The chain couples TRBV4-2 to TRBJ2-7; the match to TRBD2 covers 8 bases. Germline CDR1 LGHNA, CDR2 YNFKEQ. With V trimmed by 4 bases and J by 1 base, 12 bases remained unmatched. This CDR3 spans 17 amino acids. CDR3 coding DNA: TGTGCCAGCAGCCCCAGCCCCAGGGGACTAGAGTCCTACGAGCAGTACTTC. Translated, it gives CASSPSPRGLESYEQYF.

The chain recombines TRBV7-9 with TRBJ2-7, with 15 nucleotides matching TRBD2. Per germline, CDR1 SEHNR and CDR2 FQNEAQ (reference sequence). The CDR3 is 19 amino acids. Germline trimming cut 0 bases from V and 5 bases from J; bases unmatched to any gene: 11. The CDR3 loop is CASSLARSGLAGGPHEQYF. The CDR3 DNA is TGTGCCAGCAGCTTAGCGAGGAGCGGACTAGCGGGAGGGCCCCACGAGCAGTACTTC.

The CDR3 spells CASSFGGSGGSNQPQHF. The CDR3 DNA sequence: TGTGCCAGCAGTTTTGGGGGGTCAGGAGGAAGCAATCAGCCCCAGCATTTT. J is TRBJ1-5 and V is TRBV28; possible D gene TRBD1, 5 bases. V shed 3 bases and J shed 1 base, with 16 bases lying between them. Per the germline V gene, CDR1 is MDHEN and CDR2 is SYDVKM. This CDR3 is built from 17 residues.

The chain employs TRBV4-1 and TRBJ1-5, with 8 nucleotides matching TRBD1. Trimming took 0 bases from V and 9 from J; bases not matched to a gene: 10. Germline lookup yields CDR1 MGHRA and CDR2 YSYEKL. The CDR3 has 16 residues. The CDR3 sequence is CASSQDEGQAARPQHF. In nucleotides, the CDR3 is TGCGCCAGCAGCCAAGATGAGGGACAGGCCGCGAGGCCCCAGCATTTT.

This clone was recorded only once. The chain carries TRBV7-2 and TRBJ2-2; tentative D call: TRBD2 (6 bases). Germline loops: CDR1 SGHTA, CDR2 FQGNSA. The CDR3 length is 14 residues. V was shortened by 6 bases and J by 2 bases, with 10 bases between the two germline ends. CDR3: CASRRDLNTGELFF. The DNA for the CDR3 is TGTGCCAGCAGAAGGGACTTAAACACCGGGGAGCTGTTTTTT.

The chain links TRBV25-1 to TRBJ2-2; D might be TRBD1 (6 bases). Between the trimmed V and J ends, which lost 6 bases and 4 bases, there was a span of 15 bases. CDR1 and CDR2 from the germline V gene are MGHDK and SYGVNS. The CDR3 sequence is 15 residues long. In DNA, the CDR3 is TGTGCCAGCAGGGGGACAAGCAGGGGCACCGGGGAGCTGTTTTTT. It yields the protein CASRGTSRGTGELFF.

The chain joins TRBV10-3 to TRBJ2-7; TRBD1 is a possible D gene (6 bases). V shed 9 bases and J shed 5 bases, with 23 bases lying between them. Germline values: CDR1 ENHRY, CDR2 SYGVKD. The CDR3 extends over 15 amino acids. This chain's CDR3 is CAILPAGARRHEQYF. The CDR3 DNA sequence: TGTGCCATTCTTCCGGCAGGGGCCCGGAGGCACGAGCAGTACTTC.

Regarding this clone: The same CDR3 can be traced to other DNA sequences in this sample. The CDR3 bases are TGTGCCTGGAGCCGAGAGACCCAGTACTTC. As protein: CAWSRETQYF. V and J are TRBV30 and TRBJ2-5; D gene ambiguous. The V end lost 3 bases, the J end lost 4 bases, and 3 bases lay between the germline ends. The germline V gene encodes CDR1 GTSNPN and CDR2 SVGIG (reference sequence). This CDR3 comprises 10 residues.

The chain has TRBV2 and TRBJ1-5, with D possibly matching TRBD1 (6 bases). The CDR3 length is 15 residues. V dropped 4 bases and J dropped 3 bases, with 13 bases sitting between them. Per germline, CDR1 SNHLY and CDR2 FYNNEI. The DNA for the CDR3 is TGTGCCAGCAGTGTTGGGACACCAAACAATCAGCCCCAGCATTTT. This gives the protein CASSVGTPNNQPQHF. Supplemented by reference TRBV2 and TRBJ1-5, the full variable domain reads EPEVTQTPSHQVTQMGQEVILRCVPISNHLYFYWYRQILGQKVEFLVSFYNNEISEKSEIFDDQFSVERPDGSNFTLKIRSTKLEDSAMYFCASSVGTPNNQPQHFGDGTRLSIL.

This chain links TRBV29-1 with TRBJ2-1; TRBD2 matches 13 bases. This CDR3 has 15 residues. Germline CDR1 reads SQVTM; CDR2 reads ANQGSEA. The junction had 4 bases not matched to a gene; V was cut back by 6 bases and J by 2 bases. CDR3 in amino acids: CSVLAGGRTYNEQFF. The CDR3 nucleotides are TGCAGCGTACTAGCGGGGGGGCGAACCTACAATGAGCAGTTCTTC.

The V gene is TRBV7-3, the J gene TRBJ2-2; TRBD2 matches at 7 bases. Germline V gene lookup returns CDR1 SGHTA and CDR2 FQGTGA. The CDR3 is 14 amino acids. The J segment lost 2 bases and the V segment lost 9 bases, leaving 6 bases of the junction unmatched. DNA of the CDR3: TGTGCCAGTAGTCGACTAGCAAACACCGGGGAGCTGTTTTTT. It is translated as CASSRLANTGELFF.

Only one count was recorded for this clone. The genes are TRBV28 and TRBJ2-2; D possibly corresponds to TRBD1 (5 bases). V was pared by 2 bases and J by 3 bases, with 10 bases between. The germline gives CDR1 MDHEN, CDR2 SYDVKM. CDR3 length equals 15 residues. CDR3 nucleotide sequence: TGTGCCAGCAGTTTAGTGGACATATACACCGGGGAGCTGTTTTTT. Translating gives CASSLVDIYTGELFF. Filled out from reference TRBV28 and TRBJ2-2, the complete variable domain reads DVKVTQSSRYLVKRTGEKVFLECVQDMDHENMFWYRQDPGLGLRLIYFSYDVKMKEKGDIPEGYSVSREKKERFSLILESASTNQTSMYLCASSLVDIYTGELFFGEGSRLTVL.

This chain connects TRBV7-9 to TRBJ2-2; 8 bases align to TRBD1. Per germline, CDR1 SEHNR and CDR2 FQNEAQ (reference sequence). This CDR3 has 15 residues. With V trimmed by 5 bases and J by 5 bases, 7 bases remained unmatched. The CDR3 DNA follows: TGTGCCAGCAGCCCGCTTAGGACAGGGACCGGGGAGCTGTTTTTT. It specifies CASSPLRTGTGELFF. Full variable domain (outside the CDR3, taken from reference TRBV7-9 and TRBJ2-2): DTGVSQNPRHKITKRGQNVTFRCDPISEHNRLYWYRQTLGQGPEFLTYFQNEAQLEKSRLLSDRFSAERPKGSFSTLEIQRTEQGDSAMYLCASSPLRTGTGELFFGEGSRLTVL.

The J gene is TRBJ1-5, the V gene TRBV19; maybe TRBD1 (6 bases). Germline V gene lookup returns CDR1 LNHDA and CDR2 SQIVND (reference sequence). The CDR3 has 16 residues. The ends were cut back, 3 bases at V and 7 bases at J, with 19 bases in the middle. CDR3: CASSIPSGARRQPQHF. In DNA form, the CDR3 reads TGTGCCAGTAGTATTCCCTCAGGGGCCCGCAGGCAGCCCCAGCATTTT.

This chain's CDR3 is CASRGGSYNEQFF. The CDR3 region has the DNA TGTGCCAGTCGGGGAGGCTCCTACAATGAGCAGTTCTTC. The V gene is TRBV28, the J gene TRBJ2-1; a weak D match, TRBD2 (6 bases). The ends were cut back, 9 bases at V and 0 bases at J, with 9 bases in the middle. The CDR3 totals 13 residues. Germline loops: CDR1 MDHEN, CDR2 SYDVKM.

The chain is built from TRBV7-9 and TRBJ1-4, with TRBD1 as a possible D gene (5 bases). Between the trimmed V and J ends, which lost 6 bases and 10 bases, there was a span of 12 bases. The V gene's germline CDR1 is SEHNR and CDR2 FQNEAQ (reference sequence). The CDR3 is 12 amino acids. DNA for the CDR3: TGTGCCAGCAGTTCCTGGCAGGGAAAACTGTTTTTT. Its protein is CASSSWQGKLFF.